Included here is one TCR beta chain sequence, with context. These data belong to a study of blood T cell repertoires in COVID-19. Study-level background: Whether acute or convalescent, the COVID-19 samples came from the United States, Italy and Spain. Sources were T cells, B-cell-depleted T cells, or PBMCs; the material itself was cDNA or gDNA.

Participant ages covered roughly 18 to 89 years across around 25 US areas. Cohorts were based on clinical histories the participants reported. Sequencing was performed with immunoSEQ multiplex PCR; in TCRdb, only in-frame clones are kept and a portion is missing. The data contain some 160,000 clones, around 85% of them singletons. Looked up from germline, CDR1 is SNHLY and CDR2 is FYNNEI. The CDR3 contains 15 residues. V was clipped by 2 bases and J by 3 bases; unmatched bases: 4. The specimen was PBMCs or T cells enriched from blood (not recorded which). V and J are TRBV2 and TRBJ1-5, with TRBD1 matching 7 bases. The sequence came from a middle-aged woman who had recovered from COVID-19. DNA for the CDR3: TGTGCCAGCAGTGAAAGCAGGGGGGTCAATCAGCCCCAGCATTTT. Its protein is CASSESRGVNQPQHF.